Here is one T cell receptor beta chain with its context. What it binds is not known. Other DNA sequences in this sample translate to the same CDR3. This sample stems from a study of shared clonotypes between healthy human individuals. Running of the assay took place at deep level. Assay used: immunoSEQ multiplex PCR; TCRdb lists only in-frame clones, some missing. The sample contains a few million clones, roughly 90% of which appear only once. Notes on the study in general: Depth was large, yet rarefaction showed that sorted-subset sequencing was incomplete. Few donors limited the genetic and exposure-history diversity represented.

This CDR3 comprises 15 residues. V trimming: 5 bases; J trimming: 6 bases; junction bases outside the gene matches: 8. The germline V gene encodes CDR1 MDHEN and CDR2 SYDVKM. The rearrangement links TRBV28 to TRBJ2-1; 9 nucleotides agree with TRBD2. Sequencing was done on a sample of naive CD4+ T cells from PBMCs. Described subset: CD45RA+ positively selected. The sequence came from a man aged 18-30 years in good health. Some clones in this sample may be carry-over from other donors' samples. CDR3 nucleotides: TGTGCCAGCAGTCTAGCGGGAAGGAGGGGCAATGAGCAGTTCTTC. Amino acids: CASSLAGRRGNEQFF.